This T cell receptor beta chain came from a study of T cells in Graves' hyperthyroidism and ophthalmopathy. Study findings and constraints: Most thyroid clonotypes expanded above 0.001 appeared in blood too.

In the case of this clonotype: Its antigen is currently unknown.

There were TCR beta CDR3 regions amplified from RNA transcripts. First-round RT-PCR targeting the TCR CDR3 was performed with the HTBI primer set. TCRdb passed the multiplex PCR reads through MiXCR, listing each CDR3 protein once. This sample has about 47,000 distinct CDR3 sequences, with roughly 50% found just once. The CDR3 is 9 residues long. The V gene's germline CDR1 is SGHRS and CDR2 YFSETQ. The TCR originated in a man younger than 35 with Graves' hyperthyroidism. The chain combines TRBV5-1 with TRBJ1-1; no clear D. Material for sequencing was peripheral blood or thyroid tissue (not recorded which). The CDR3 here is CSTRAEAFF. The CDR3 DNA is TGCTCGACCCGCGCTGAAGCTTTCTTT.